This T cell receptor (beta chain) was sequenced in a study of OX40 agonist ivuxolimab in advanced cancers. Overall study context: Patients in dose escalation had liver, melanoma, kidney or head and neck cancers. From about 20 to 79 years was the age range, with a mean of approximately 58 years, and roughly 83% were male.

The CDR3 length is 14 residues. The germline CDR1 and CDR2 sequences are GTSNPN and SVGIG (reference sequence). Deletions cut 7 bases from V and 8 bases from J, with 21 bases between. Autoimmune disease history or systemic immunosuppression barred patients. Whole-study findings and limits: CD8+ T cells showed, on average, more clonal expansion than CD4+ cells.

With regard to this clone: Its matching antigen is unknown.

The assay was immunoSEQ multiplex PCR, and TCRdb's table has in-frame clones only and misses some. Among about 84,000 clones listed, more than 80% were seen once. The sequence derives from an adult with an advanced solid tumor such as melanoma, head and neck, liver or kidney cancer. The rearrangement uses TRBV30 and TRBJ2-1, with D tentatively TRBD2 (5 bases). Here the sequenced sample was CD4+ or CD8+ T cells sorted from blood, taken in a trial of the OX40 agonist ivuxolimab. DNA for the CDR3: TGTGCCTCCCTAAGTCGGGGTTTACGTGATGAGCAGTTCTTC. The encoded protein is CASLSRGLRDEQFF.